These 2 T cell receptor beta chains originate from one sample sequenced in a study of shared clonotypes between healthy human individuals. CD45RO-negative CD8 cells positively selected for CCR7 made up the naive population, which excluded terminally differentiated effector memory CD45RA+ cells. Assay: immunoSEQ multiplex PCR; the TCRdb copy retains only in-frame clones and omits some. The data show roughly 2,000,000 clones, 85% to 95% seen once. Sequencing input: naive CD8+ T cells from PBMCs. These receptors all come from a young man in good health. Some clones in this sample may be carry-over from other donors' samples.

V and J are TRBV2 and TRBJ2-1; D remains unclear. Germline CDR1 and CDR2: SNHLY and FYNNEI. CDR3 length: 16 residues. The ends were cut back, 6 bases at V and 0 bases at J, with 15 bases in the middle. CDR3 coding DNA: TGTGCCAGCAGCTTTGACACCCGGAGCTCCTACAATGAGCAGTTCTTC. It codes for CASSFDTRSSYNEQFF.

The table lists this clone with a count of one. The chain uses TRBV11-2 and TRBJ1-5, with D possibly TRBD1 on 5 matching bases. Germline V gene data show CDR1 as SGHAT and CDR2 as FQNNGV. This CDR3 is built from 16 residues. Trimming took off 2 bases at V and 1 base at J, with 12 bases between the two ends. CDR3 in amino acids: CASSLSTGLSNQPQHF. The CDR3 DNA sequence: TGTGCCAGCAGCTTAAGCACAGGACTAAGCAATCAGCCCCAGCATTTT.